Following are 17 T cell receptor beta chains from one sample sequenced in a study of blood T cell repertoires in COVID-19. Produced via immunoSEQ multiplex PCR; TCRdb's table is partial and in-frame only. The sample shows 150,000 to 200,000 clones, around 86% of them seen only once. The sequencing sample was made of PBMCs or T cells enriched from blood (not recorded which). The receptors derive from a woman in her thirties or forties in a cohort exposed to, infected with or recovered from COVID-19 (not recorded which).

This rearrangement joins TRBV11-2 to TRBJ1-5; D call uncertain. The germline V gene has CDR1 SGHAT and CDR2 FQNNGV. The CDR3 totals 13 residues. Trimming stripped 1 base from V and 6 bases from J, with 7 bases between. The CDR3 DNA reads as TGTGCCAGCAGCTTAGGGTTCAGTCAGCCCCAGCATTTT. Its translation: CASSLGFSQPQHF.

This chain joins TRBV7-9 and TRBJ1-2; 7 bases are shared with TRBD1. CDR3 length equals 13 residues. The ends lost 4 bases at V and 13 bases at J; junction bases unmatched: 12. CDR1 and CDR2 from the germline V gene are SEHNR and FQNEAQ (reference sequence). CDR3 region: CASSSLQGQGFTF. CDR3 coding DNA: TGTGCCAGCAGCTCGTTACAGGGGCAAGGTTTCACCTTC.

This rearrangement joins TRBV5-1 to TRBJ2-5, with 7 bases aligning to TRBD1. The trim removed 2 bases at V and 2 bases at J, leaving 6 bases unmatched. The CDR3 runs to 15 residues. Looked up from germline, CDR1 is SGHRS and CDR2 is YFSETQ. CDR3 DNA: TGCGCCAGCAGCTTAGAACGGGACAGACAAGAGACCCAGTACTTC. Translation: CASSLERDRQETQYF.

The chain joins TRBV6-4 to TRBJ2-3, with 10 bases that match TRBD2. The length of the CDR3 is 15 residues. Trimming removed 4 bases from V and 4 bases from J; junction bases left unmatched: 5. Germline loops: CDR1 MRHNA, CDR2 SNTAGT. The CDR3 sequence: CASSASGGAADTQYF. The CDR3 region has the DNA TGTGCCAGCAGTGCCAGCGGGGGGGCGGCAGATACGCAGTATTTT.

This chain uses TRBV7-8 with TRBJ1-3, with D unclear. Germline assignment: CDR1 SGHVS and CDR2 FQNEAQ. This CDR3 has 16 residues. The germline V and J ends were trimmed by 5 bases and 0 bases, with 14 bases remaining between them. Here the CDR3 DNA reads TGTGCCAGCAGCACCCGACGACTGAGCTCTGGAAACACCATATATTTT. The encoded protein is CASSTRRLSSGNTIYF.

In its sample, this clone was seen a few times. The CDR3 loop reads CASSIPYTGELFF. The CDR3 DNA reads as TGTGCCAGTAGTATACCTTACACCGGGGAGCTGTTTTTT. V and J are TRBV19 and TRBJ2-2; D uncertain. Between the trimmed V and J ends, which lost 2 bases and 3 bases, there was a span of 4 bases. Germline V CDR1 and CDR2: LNHDA, SQIVND (reference sequence). The length of the CDR3 is 13 residues.

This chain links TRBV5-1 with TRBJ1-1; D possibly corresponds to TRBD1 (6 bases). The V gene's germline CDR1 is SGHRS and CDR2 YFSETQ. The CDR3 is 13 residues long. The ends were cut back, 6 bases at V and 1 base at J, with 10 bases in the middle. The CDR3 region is CASTGQQNTEAFF. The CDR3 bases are TGCGCCAGCACTGGACAGCAGAACACTGAAGCTTTCTTT.

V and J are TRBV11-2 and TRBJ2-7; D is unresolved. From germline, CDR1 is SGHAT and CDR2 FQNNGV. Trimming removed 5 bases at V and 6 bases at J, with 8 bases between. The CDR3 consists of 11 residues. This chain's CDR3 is CASSLYSEQYF. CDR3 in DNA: TGTGCCAGCAGCCTCTATAGCGAGCAGTACTTC.

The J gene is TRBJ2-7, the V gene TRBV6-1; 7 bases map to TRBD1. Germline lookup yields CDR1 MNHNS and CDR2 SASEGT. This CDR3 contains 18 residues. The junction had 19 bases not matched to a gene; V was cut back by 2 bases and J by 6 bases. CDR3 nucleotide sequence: TGTGCCAGCAGTGAATCTTGGTGCCGGACAGGACCCCCTTGCGAGCAGTACTTC. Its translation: CASSESWCRTGPPCEQYF.

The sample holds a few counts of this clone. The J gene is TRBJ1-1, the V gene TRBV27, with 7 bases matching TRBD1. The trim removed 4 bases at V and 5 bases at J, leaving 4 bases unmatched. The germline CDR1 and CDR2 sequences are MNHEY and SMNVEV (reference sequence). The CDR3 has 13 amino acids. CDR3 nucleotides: TGTGCCAGCAGTTCGACACAGGGGACTGAAGCTTTCTTT. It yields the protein CASSSTQGTEAFF.

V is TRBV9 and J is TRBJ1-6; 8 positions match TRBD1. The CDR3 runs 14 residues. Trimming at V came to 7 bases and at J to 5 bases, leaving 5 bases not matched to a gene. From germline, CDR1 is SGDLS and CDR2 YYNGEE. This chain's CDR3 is CASGQGGNNSPLHF. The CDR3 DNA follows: TGTGCCAGCGGACAGGGCGGGAATAATTCACCCCTCCACTTT. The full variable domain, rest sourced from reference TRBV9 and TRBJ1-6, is DSGVTQTPKHLITATGQRVTLRCSPRSGDLSVYWYQQSLDQGLQFLIQYYNGEERAKGNILERFSAQQFPDLHSELNLSSLELGDSALYFCASGQGGNNSPLHFGNGTRLTVT.

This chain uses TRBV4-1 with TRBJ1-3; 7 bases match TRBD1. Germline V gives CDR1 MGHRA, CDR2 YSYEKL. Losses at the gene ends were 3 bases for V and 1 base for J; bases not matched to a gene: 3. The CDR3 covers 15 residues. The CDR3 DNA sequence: TGCGCCAGCAGCCACCTGGACAGGTCTGGAAACACCATATATTTT. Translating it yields CASSHLDRSGNTIYF.

Here the CDR3 reads CASSLVSPTGWSGIGEAFF. The CDR3 region has the DNA TGTGCCAGCAGCTTGGTTTCGCCGACAGGTTGGAGTGGTATCGGTGAAGCTTTCTTT. This chain links TRBV5-6 with TRBJ1-1, with D maybe TRBD1 (6 bases). The CDR3 spans 19 residues. Germline V lookup: CDR1 SGHDT, CDR2 YYEEEE. V was trimmed by 0 bases and J by 7 bases, leaving 28 bases between them. Full variable domain (outside the CDR3, taken from reference TRBV5-6 and TRBJ1-1): DAGVTQSPTHLIKTRGQQVTLRCSPKSGHDTVSWYQQALGQGPQFIFQYYEEEERQRGNFPDRFSGHQFPNYSSELNVNALLLGDSALYLCASSLVSPTGWSGIGEAFFGQGTRLTVV.

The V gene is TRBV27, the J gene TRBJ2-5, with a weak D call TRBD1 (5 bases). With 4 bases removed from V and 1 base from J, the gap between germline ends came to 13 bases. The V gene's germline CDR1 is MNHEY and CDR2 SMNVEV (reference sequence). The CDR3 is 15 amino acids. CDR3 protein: CASSSLGAIQETQYF. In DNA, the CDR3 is TGTGCCAGCAGTTCCCTTGGGGCGATCCAAGAGACCCAGTACTTC.

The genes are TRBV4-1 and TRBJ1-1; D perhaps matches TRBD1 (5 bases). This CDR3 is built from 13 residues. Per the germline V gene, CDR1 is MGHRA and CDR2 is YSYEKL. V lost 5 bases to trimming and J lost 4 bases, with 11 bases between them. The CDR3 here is CASSSPGLTEAFF. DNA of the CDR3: TGCGCCAGCAGCTCCCCAGGGCTCACTGAAGCTTTCTTT.

DNA for the CDR3: TGTGCCAGTACCCATGTAGCGGGGGCCCACAATGAGCAGTTCTTC. It translates to CASTHVAGAHNEQFF. The chain combines TRBV19 with TRBJ2-1, with 9 bases that match TRBD2. Trimming removed 7 bases from V and 5 bases from J; junction bases left unmatched: 9. Germline V gene data show CDR1 as LNHDA and CDR2 as SQIVND (reference sequence). CDR3 length: 15 amino acids.

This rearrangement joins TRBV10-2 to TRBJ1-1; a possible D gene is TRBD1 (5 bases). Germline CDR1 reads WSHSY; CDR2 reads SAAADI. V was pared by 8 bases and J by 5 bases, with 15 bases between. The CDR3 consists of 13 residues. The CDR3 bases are TGCGCCAGCGGCGGGGGTGTGCGGACTGAAGCTTTCTTT. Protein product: CASGGGVRTEAFF.